The 17 T cell receptor beta chains presented below share a single source sample, sequenced in a study of blood T cells in healthy people across ages. The authors ran a second PCR of about 6 to 11 cycles using a sample-barcoded 5' primer and a J-beta primer mix. TCRdb called the 5' RACE reads again in MiXCR, with one record for every CDR3 protein. Seen here are roughly 1.5 million distinct CDR3 sequences, approximately 42% observed once, and the top ten hold 4%. The sample taken for sequencing was blood. These receptors were obtained from a woman aged 18-35 years in good health.

V and J are TRBV27 and TRBJ1-1; D remains unclear. V lost 5 bases, J lost 1 base, and 14 bases lay in between. The germline CDR1 and CDR2 sequences are MNHEY and SMNVEV (reference sequence). This CDR3 has 15 amino acids. The CDR3 protein is CASSPRIGWNTEAFF. CDR3 nucleotide sequence: TGTGCCAGCAGTCCCCGTATAGGATGGAACACTGAAGCTTTCTTT.

The chain has TRBV6-5 and TRBJ2-1; D call uncertain. CDR1 is MNHEY and CDR2 is SVGAGI in the germline V gene. The CDR3 is 13 amino acids. V lost 5 bases and J 4 bases, leaving 9 bases between the germline ends. The CDR3 bases are TGTGCCAGCAGTGACGACGCTTACAATGAGCAGTTCTTC. Its protein product is CASSDDAYNEQFF.

The genes are TRBV15 and TRBJ1-2; D not certain. The length of the CDR3 is 15 residues. The germline V and J ends were trimmed by 3 bases and 7 bases, with 18 bases remaining between them. CDR1 and CDR2 (germline): LNHNV, YYDKDF (reference sequence). The CDR3 DNA follows: TGTGCCACCAGCAGCAACAACCTCGGGCAGTCTGGCTACACCTTC. As protein: CATSSNNLGQSGYTF. Based on the CDR3 plus reference TRBV15 and TRBJ1-2, the full variable domain is DAMVIQNPRYQVTQFGKPVTLSCSQTLNHNVMYWYQQKSSQAPKLLFHYYDKDFNNEADTPDNFQSRRPNTSFCFLDIRSPGLGDTAMYLCATSSNNLGQSGYTFGSGTRLTVV.

This clonotype was picked up a small number of times. The chain couples TRBV12-3 or TRBV12-4 to TRBJ1-1; D is undetermined. This CDR3 has 14 amino acids. V lost 6 bases and J lost 5, with 16 bases in between. The CDR3 sequence: CASSIQFGETEAFF. CDR3 nucleotides: TGTGCCAGCAGCATCCAGTTCGGAGAGACTGAAGCTTTCTTT.

This clonotype has just a few counts. This chain connects TRBV20-1 to TRBJ2-7, with D tentatively TRBD1 (5 bases). The CDR3 is 14 residues long. Germline CDR1 DFQATT, CDR2 SNEGSKA (reference sequence). V was trimmed by 6 bases and J by 2 bases, leaving 17 bases between them. This CDR3 is CSASARQYPYEQYF. The CDR3 DNA reads as TGCAGTGCCTCAGCGAGACAGTACCCCTACGAGCAGTACTTC.

V usage is TRBV5-1 and J usage is TRBJ2-1; 9 bases are shared with TRBD2. Germline assignment: CDR1 SGHRS and CDR2 YFSETQ. V lost 0 bases, J lost 6 bases, and 7 bases stayed unmatched. The CDR3 totals 16 residues. This chain's CDR3 is CASSLALAGPPNEQFF. In nucleotides, the CDR3 is TGCGCCAGCAGCTTGGCACTAGCGGGCCCCCCCAATGAGCAGTTCTTC.

The J gene is TRBJ1-2, the V gene TRBV29-1; D is possibly TRBD1 (6 bases). Germline lookup yields CDR1 SQVTM and CDR2 ANQGSEA. The V end was cut by 4 bases, the J end by 3 bases, with 9 bases between. The CDR3 has 12 residues. The CDR3 DNA is TGCAGCGTTGGGAGGACAGACTATGGCTACACCTTC. Residues: CSVGRTDYGYTF.

The chain recombines TRBV21-1 with TRBJ1-2; TRBD1, the table's D call, lacks a check against the DNA. TRBV21-1 is marked as a pseudogene. The CDR3 contains 15 residues. The CDR3 is CASSNNRGFDYGYTF. The CDR3 bases are TGTGCCAGCAGCAATAATCGGGGGTTTGACTATGGCTACACCTTC.

The table lists this clonotype with a few counts. The chain links TRBV29-1 to TRBJ1-1; D is unclear. Germline-derived CDR1 and CDR2 are SQVTM and ANQGSEA. The V and J ends lost 5 bases and 2 bases respectively, with 15 bases between them. The CDR3 spans 14 residues. In DNA form, the CDR3 reads TGCAGCGTTCTTGGAAAGGCCACCAACACTGAAGCTTTCTTT. Translated, it gives CSVLGKATNTEAFF.

This clonotype occurred once. J is TRBJ2-3 and V is TRBV5-4, with D perhaps matching TRBD2 (5 bases). The length of the CDR3 is 12 residues. Germline V gene data show CDR1 as SGHNT and CDR2 as YYREEE (reference sequence). Trimming shortened V by 3 bases and J by 8 bases, and 10 bases separated the two germline ends. The CDR3 DNA reads TGTGCCAGCAGCTCCGTTGAGGGTACGCAGTATTTT. Translated: CASSSVEGTQYF.

The rearrangement joins TRBV6-1 to TRBJ1-1; D is uncertain. The CDR3 consists of 9 residues. Germline V lookup: CDR1 MNHNS, CDR2 SASEGT. The CDR3 is CATSTEAFF. The CDR3, as DNA: TGTGCGACGAGCACTGAAGCTTTCTTT.

The rearrangement links TRBV5-5 to TRBJ2-3; 13 bases agree with TRBD2. The V gene's germline CDR1 is SGHKS and CDR2 YYEKEE (reference sequence). The CDR3 contains 18 residues. V shed 2 bases, J shed 0 bases, and the junction held 6 bases outside the gene matches. The CDR3 sequence is CASSLLAGGITSTDTQYF. CDR3 sequence (DNA): TGTGCCAGCAGCTTACTAGCGGGAGGGATAACTAGCACAGATACGCAGTATTTT.

This chain joins TRBV27 and TRBJ2-5; 14 bases are a match to TRBD2. Germline V gives CDR1 MNHEY, CDR2 SMNVEV (reference sequence). The CDR3 is made up of 16 amino acids. The V gene end was trimmed by 4 bases and the J gene end by 11 bases; junction bases not matched to a gene: 12. The CDR3 spells CASSSSGTSGSLLQYF. The CDR3 region has the DNA TGTGCCAGCAGTTCATCCGGGACTAGCGGGAGTTTACTGCAGTACTTC.

The J gene is TRBJ1-1, the V gene TRBV12-3 or TRBV12-4, with 8 bases that match TRBD1. This CDR3 has 14 amino acids. Germline trimming cut 7 bases from V and 6 bases from J; bases unmatched to any gene: 10. The CDR3 DNA reads as TGTGCCAGCACTTTGGGACAGGCCGGTCCTGAAGCTTTCTTT. Protein: CASTLGQAGPEAFF.

Notes on this clonotype: Germline is not matched at one junction end, which may reflect a read error. The V and J genes are TRBV9 and TRBJ1-2, with D unclear. Germline V gene sequence: CDR1 SGDLS, CDR2 YYNGEE. This CDR3 has 15 residues. The CDR3 DNA follows: TGTGCCAGCAGCGGCGGTGTAGGGAGAAACTATGGCCACACCTTC. Translation: CASSGGVGRNYGHTF.

There are a few counts of this clonotype. The chain links TRBV29-1 to TRBJ1-1, with D hard to call. The germline V gene has CDR1 SQVTM and CDR2 ANQGSEA. V dropped 4 bases and J dropped 7 bases, with 10 bases sitting between them. The CDR3 contains 11 residues. CDR3 sequence: CSVGRVVEAFF. The CDR3 DNA sequence: TGCAGCGTTGGGCGCGTTGTTGAAGCTTTCTTT.

DNA for the CDR3: TGTGCCAGCAGCCCAGCTGGTCTTTCTGGGGACACTGAAGCTTTCTTT. Its protein is CASSPAGLSGDTEAFF. The chain has TRBV9 and TRBJ1-1; D gene unclear. Germline CDR1 reads SGDLS; CDR2 reads YYNGEE. V gave up 4 bases and J gave up 3 bases, with 19 bases separating them. The CDR3 length is 16 residues.